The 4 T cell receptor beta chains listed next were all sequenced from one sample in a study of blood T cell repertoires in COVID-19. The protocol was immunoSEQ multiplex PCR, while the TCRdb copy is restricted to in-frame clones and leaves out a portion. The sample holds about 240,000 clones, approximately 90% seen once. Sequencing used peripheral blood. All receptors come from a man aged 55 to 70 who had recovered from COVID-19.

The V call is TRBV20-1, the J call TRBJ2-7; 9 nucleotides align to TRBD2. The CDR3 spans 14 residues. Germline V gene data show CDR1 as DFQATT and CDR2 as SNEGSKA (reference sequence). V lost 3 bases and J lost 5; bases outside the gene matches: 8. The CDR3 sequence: CSASRASGANEQYV. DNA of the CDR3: TGCAGTGCTAGTAGGGCTAGCGGGGCGAACGAGCAGTACGTC.

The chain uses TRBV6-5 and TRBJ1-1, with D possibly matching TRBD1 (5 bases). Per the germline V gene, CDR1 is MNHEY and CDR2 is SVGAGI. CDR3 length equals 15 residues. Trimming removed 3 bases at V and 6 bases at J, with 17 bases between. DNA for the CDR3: TGTGCCAGCAGTTATCGTCCGGGGGTATTGTCTGAAGCTTTCTTT. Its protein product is CASSYRPGVLSEAFF.

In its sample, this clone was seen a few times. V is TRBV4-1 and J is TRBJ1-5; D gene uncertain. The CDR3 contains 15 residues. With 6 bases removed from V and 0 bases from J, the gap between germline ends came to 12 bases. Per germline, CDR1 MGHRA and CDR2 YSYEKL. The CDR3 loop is CASSRSTYSNQPQHF. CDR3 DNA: TGCGCCAGCAGTCGCAGTACGTATAGCAATCAGCCCCAGCATTTT.

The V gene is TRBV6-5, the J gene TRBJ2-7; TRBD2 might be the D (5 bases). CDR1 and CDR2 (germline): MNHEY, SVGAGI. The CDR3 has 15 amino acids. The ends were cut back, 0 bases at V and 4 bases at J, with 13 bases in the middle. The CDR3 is CASSYSHLGLYEQYF. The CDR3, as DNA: TGTGCCAGCAGTTACTCCCACCTTGGACTGTACGAGCAGTACTTC.